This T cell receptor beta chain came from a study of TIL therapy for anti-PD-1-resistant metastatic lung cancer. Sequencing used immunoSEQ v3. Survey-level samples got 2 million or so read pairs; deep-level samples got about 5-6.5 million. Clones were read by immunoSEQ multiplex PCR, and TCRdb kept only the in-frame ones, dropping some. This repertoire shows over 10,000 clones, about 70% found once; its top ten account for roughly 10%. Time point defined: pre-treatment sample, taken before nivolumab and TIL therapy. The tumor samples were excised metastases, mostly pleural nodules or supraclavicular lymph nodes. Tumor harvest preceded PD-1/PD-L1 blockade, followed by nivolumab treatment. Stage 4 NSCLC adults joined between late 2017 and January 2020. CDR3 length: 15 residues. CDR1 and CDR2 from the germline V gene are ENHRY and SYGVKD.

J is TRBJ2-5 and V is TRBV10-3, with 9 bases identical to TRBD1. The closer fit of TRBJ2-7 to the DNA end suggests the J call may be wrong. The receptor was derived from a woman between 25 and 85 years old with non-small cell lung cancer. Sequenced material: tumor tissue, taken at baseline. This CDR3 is CAISEPDRGIYEQYF. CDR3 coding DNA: TGTGCCATCAGTGAGCCGGACAGGGGAATCTACGAGCAGTACTTC.